The present T cell receptor beta chain was sequenced within a study of tumor-infiltrating lymphocytes in oesophageal squamous cell carcinoma. CDR3 length equals 13 residues. CDR1 and CDR2 (germline): SGHVS, FNYEAQ. One entry per CDR3 protein results from TCRdb running MiXCR on the PCR reads. The sample holds about 9,600 distinct CDR3 sequences, roughly three fifths seen once. Worth noting for this clonotype: A read error may produce the germline difference seen at one junction end.

The sequence came from a female donor with esophageal squamous cell carcinoma. Sequences were obtained from esophageal tumor tissue. The chain is built from TRBV7-6 and TRBJ2-5; unclear D gene. CDR3 nucleotide sequence: TGTGCTAGCAGACCGGACGGGTCGTGGACCCAGTACTTC. As protein: CASRPDGSWTQYF.